Listed below are T cell receptor beta chains from one sample, sequenced in a study of cytomegalovirus exposure and HLA in healthy donors. The method was immunoSEQ multiplex PCR; TCRdb's version includes in-frame clones alone and lacks a portion of them. This table has under 35,000 clones, approximately 62% appearing once. The sample taken for sequencing was PBMCs. All receptors derive from a male donor in good health and CMV-seropositive. Both conserved end residues are part of each CDR3. D genes are given only for firm matches. For some rows the clone size is stated as once, few or many, or as a class when expanded; others skip it.

TRBJ1-2 | . | TRBV19 | . | TGTGCCAGTAGTATCGCGGGAGGTCAGGGCTACACCTTC | CASSIAGGQGYTF
TRBJ2-2 | . | TRBV12-5 | . | TGTGCTAGTGGTTTGGTACTGGCGGGTACCGGGGAGCTGTTTTTT | CASGLVLAGTGELFF
TRBJ1-2 | . | TRBV11-2 | TRBD1 | TGTGCCAGCAGCCCGGCCGGGACAGGGAAAGTCTATGGCTACACCTTC | CASSPAGTGKVYGYTF
TRBJ1-1 | . | TRBV28 | TRBD1 | TGTGCCACCGGGACAGGGAACACTGAAGCTTTCTTT | CATGTGNTEAFF
TRBJ1-6 | many | TRBV6-1 | . | TGTGCCAGCAGTGAAGAGGCAGGGGATAATTCACCCCTCCACTTT | CASSEEAGDNSPLHF
TRBJ1-1 | few | TRBV2 | . | TGTGCCAGCAGTATGGACTCTAGTGAAGCTTTCTTT | CASSMDSSEAFF
TRBJ1-2 | . | TRBV7-2 | . | TGTGCCAGCAGCTTAGCGTCCGGGAACTATGGCTACACCTTC | CASSLASGNYGYTF
TRBJ1-1 | . | TRBV7-9 | . | TGTGCCAGCAGCTTAGGGGCGAACACTGAAGCTTTCTTT | CASSLGANTEAFF
TRBJ2-1 | once | TRBV5-1 | . | TGCGCCAGCAGGTGGGAGAGCAATGAGCAGTTCTTC | CASRWESNEQFF
TRBJ2-6 | . | TRBV6-1 | . | TGTGCCAGCAGTGGACGGAGCTCTGGGGCCAACGTCCTGACTTTC | CASSGRSSGANVLTF
TRBJ1-2 | . | TRBV19 | . | TGTGCCAGCGCCTTGGCGCGGAACTATGGCTACACCTTC | CASALARNYGYTF
TRBJ2-5 | . | TRBV27 | . | TGTGCCAGCAGTTTCGGCAGGGGGGAGGAGACCCAGTACTTC | CASSFGRGEETQYF
TRBJ1-5 | . | TRBV6-1 | . | TGTGCCAGCAGTGGACCGGGACACGGTGAGAATCAGCCCCAGCATTTT | CASSGPGHGENQPQHF
TRBJ2-5 | . | TRBV6-5 | . | TGTGCCAGCAGTTACGGGGAGGCAGAGACCCAGTACTTC | CASSYGEAETQYF
TRBJ2-7 | few | TRBV27 | TRBD1 | TGTGCCAGCAGTCCTCGACAGGGGCCCTTAACTGGATACGAGCAGTACTTC | CASSPRQGPLTGYEQYF
TRBJ2-3 | . | TRBV5-1 | . | TGCGCCAGCAGCCCCGGGGAGCGCACAGATACGCAGTATTTT | CASSPGERTDTQYF
TRBJ1-5 | . | TRBV5-1 | TRBD1 | TGCGCCAGCAGTACCGGGACAGGGGACCAGCCCCAGCATTTT | CASSTGTGDQPQHF
TRBJ1-2 | . | TRBV10-3 | TRBD1 | TGTGCCACCCATCGAATGCCCGGGGGAAAGGGGGCCTATGGCTACACCTTC | CATHRMPGGKGAYGYTF
TRBJ1-1 | . | TRBV19 | . | TGTGCCAGTAGTACAGGGGAAGGATACACTGAAGCTTTCTTT | CASSTGEGYTEAFF
TRBJ1-1 | . | TRBV10-3 | . | TGTGCCATCGGACAGTCGAACACTGAAGCTTTCTTT | CAIGQSNTEAFF
TRBJ2-1 | . | TRBV10-1 | TRBD2 | TGCGCCAGCAGTGAGAAGACTAGCGGGAGGAGGAATGAGCAGTTCTTC | CASSEKTSGRRNEQFF
TRBJ1-4 | . | TRBV9 | . | TGTGCCAGCAGCTTCCGGACGGGGGATAATGAAAAACTGTTTTTT | CASSFRTGDNEKLFF
TRBJ1-6 | . | TRBV11-2 | . | TGTGCCAGCAGCGGCGGGGGCAGACGACCCCTCCACTTT | CASSGGGRRPLHF
TRBJ1-1 | medium-sized | TRBV28 | TRBD1 | TGTGCCAGCAGGACAGGGGGCCGAACGGACACTGAAGCTTTCTTT | CASRTGGRTDTEAFF
TRBJ1-5 | . | TRBV5-1 | . | TGCGCCAGCAGCTTGTTGGGGGAGGGTCAGCCCCAGCATTTT | CASSLLGEGQPQHF
TRBJ1-1 | . | TRBV7-7 | . | TGTGCCAGCAGCCAAGACAGGAACACTGAAGCTTTCTTT | CASSQDRNTEAFF
TRBJ1-2 | few | TRBV5-1 | . | TGCGCCAGCAGCTCAGCAGGGAACAGACAGGACGGCTACACCTTC | CASSSAGNRQDGYTF
TRBJ2-1 | . | TRBV6-1 | . | TGTGCCAGCAGTGTGGGTTCCGGAGGGTCCTACAATGAGCAGTTCTTC | CASSVGSGGSYNEQFF
TRBJ1-1 | . | TRBV18 | . | TGTGCCAGCTCACCACCTTCGGGACACTTGAACACTGAAGCTTTCTTT | CASSPPSGHLNTEAFF